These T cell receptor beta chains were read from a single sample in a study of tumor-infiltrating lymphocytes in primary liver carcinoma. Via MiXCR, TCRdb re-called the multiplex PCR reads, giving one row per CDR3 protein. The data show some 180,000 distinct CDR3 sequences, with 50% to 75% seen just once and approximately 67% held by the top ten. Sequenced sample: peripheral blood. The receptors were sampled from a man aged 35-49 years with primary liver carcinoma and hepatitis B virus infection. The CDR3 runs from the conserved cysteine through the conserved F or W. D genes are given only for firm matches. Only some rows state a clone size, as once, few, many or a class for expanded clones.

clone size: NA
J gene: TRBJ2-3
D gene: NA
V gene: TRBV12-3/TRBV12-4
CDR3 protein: CASSPAHGTTDTQYF
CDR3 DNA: TGTGCCAGCAGTCCCGCCCATGGAACCACAGATACGCAGTATTTT

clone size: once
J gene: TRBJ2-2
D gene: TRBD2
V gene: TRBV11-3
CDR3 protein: CASSLVRLAGVGDLFF
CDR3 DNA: TGTGCCAGCAGCTTAGTCCGACTAGCGGGAGTCGGGGATCTGTTTTTT

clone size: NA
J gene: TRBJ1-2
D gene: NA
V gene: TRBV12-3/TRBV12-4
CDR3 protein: CASTRGAVTNYGYTF
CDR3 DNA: TGTGCCAGCACAAGAGGGGCCGTTACTAACTATGGCTACACCTTC

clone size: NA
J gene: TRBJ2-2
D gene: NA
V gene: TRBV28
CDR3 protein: CASSLSLTLKDTGELFF
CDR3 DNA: TGTGCCAGCAGTTTATCCTTGACACTAAAGGACACCGGGGAGCTGTTTTTT

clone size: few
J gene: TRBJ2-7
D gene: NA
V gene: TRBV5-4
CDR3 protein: CASSLESAYEQYF
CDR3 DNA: TGTGCCAGCAGCTTGGAATCCGCGTACGAGCAGTACTTC

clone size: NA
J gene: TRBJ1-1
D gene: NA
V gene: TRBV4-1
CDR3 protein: CASSTDPFMETEAFF
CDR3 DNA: TGCGCCAGCAGCACCGATCCTTTCATGGAAACTGAAGCTTTCTTT

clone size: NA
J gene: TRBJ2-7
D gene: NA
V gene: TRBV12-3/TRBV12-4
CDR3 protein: CASSFGTGGYYKQYF
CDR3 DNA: TGTGCCAGCAGTTTTGGCACTGGTGGGTACTACAAGCAGTACTTC

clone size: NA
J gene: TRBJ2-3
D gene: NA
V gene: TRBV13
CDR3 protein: CASSWKGAHYF
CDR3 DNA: TGTGCCAGCAGCTGGAAGGGAGCGCACTATTTT

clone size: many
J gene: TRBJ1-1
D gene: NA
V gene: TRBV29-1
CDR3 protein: CSVGHLNTEAFF
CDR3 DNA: TGCAGCGTGGGACACCTGAACACTGAAGCTTTCTTT

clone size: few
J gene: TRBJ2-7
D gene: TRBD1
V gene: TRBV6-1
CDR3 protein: CASSEGTVRVYEQYF
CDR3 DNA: TGTGCCAGCAGTGAGGGGACAGTGAGAGTCTACGAGCAGTACTTC

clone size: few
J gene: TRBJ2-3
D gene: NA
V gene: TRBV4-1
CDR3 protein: CASSQPRDTQYF
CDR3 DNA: TGCGCCAGCAGCCAACCCCGAGATACGCAGTATTTT

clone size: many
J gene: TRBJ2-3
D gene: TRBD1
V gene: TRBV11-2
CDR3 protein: CASSRQGAVTDTQYF
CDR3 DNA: TGTGCCAGCAGCCGACAGGGGGCTGTCACAGATACGCAGTATTTT

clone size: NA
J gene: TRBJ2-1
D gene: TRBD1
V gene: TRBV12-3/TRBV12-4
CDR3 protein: CASTPTGKDNEQLF
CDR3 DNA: TGTGCCAGCACCCCGACAGGGAAGGACAATGAGCAGCTCTTC

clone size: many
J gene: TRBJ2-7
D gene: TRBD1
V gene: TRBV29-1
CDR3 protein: CSVELDRYEQYF
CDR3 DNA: TGCAGCGTTGAATTGGACAGGTACGAGCAGTACTTC

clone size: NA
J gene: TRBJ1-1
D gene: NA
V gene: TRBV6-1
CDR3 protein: CASSEWGLSTEAFF
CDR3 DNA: TGTGCCAGCAGTGAATGGGGGCTCAGCACTGAAGCTTTCTTT

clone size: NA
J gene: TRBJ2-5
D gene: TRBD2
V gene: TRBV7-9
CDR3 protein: CASSLEVAGAETQYF
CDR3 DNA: TGTGCCAGCAGCTTAGAAGTAGCGGGAGCAGAGACACAGTACTTC

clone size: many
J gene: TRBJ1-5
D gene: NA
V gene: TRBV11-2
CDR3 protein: CASSLGRGTNQPQHF
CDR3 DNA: TGTGCCAGCAGCTTAGGGCGGGGAACCAATCAGCCCCAGCATTTT

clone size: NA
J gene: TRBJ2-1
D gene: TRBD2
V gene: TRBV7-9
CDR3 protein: CASSLSGGRAVEQFF
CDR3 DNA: TGTGCCAGCAGCTTAAGTGGCGGGAGGGCCGTTGAGCAGTTCTTC

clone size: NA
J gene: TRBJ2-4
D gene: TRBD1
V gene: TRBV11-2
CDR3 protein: CASSLGDRVRQYF
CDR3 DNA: TGTGCCAGCAGCTTAGGCGACAGGGTGCGTCAGTACTTC

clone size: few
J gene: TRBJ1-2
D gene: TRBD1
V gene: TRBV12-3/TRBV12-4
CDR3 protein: CASSLSEGAGGSGYTF
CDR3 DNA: TGTGCCAGCAGTTTAAGCGAGGGGGCAGGGGGCTCTGGCTACACCTTC

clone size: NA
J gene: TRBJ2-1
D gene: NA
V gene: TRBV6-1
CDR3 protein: CASSAGAPGEAYNEQFF
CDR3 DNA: TGTGCCAGCAGTGCTGGGGCCCCGGGGGAAGCCTACAATGAGCAGTTCTTC

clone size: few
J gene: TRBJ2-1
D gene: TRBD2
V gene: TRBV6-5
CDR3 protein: CASSSQTSGDYNEQFF
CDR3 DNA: TGTGCCAGCAGTTCCCAGACTAGCGGGGACTACAATGAGCAGTTCTTC

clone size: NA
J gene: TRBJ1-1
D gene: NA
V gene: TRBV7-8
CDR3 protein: CASSLAERVNNESFF
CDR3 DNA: TGTGCCAGCAGCTTAGCGGAAAGGGTGAACAATGAATCTTTCTTT

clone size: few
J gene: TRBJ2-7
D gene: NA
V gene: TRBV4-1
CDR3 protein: CASSPRGFPYEQYF
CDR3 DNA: TGCGCCAGCAGCCCGAGGGGTTTTCCCTACGAGCAGTACTTC

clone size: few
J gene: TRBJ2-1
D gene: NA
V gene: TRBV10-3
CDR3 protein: CAILGGAYNEQFF
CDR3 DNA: TGTGCCATCCTGGGCGGGGCCTACAATGAGCAGTTCTTC

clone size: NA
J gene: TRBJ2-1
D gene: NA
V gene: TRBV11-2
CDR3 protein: CASSLSYWGPVKEVRSYNEQFF
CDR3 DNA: TGTGCCAGCAGCCTCTCCTACTGGGGTCCCGTGAAAGAGGTTCGCTCCTACAATGAGCAGTTCTTC

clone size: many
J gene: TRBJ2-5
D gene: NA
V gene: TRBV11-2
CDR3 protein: CASSSPVGETQYF
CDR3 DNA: TGTGCCAGCAGCTCGCCGGTTGGGGAGACCCAGTACTTC